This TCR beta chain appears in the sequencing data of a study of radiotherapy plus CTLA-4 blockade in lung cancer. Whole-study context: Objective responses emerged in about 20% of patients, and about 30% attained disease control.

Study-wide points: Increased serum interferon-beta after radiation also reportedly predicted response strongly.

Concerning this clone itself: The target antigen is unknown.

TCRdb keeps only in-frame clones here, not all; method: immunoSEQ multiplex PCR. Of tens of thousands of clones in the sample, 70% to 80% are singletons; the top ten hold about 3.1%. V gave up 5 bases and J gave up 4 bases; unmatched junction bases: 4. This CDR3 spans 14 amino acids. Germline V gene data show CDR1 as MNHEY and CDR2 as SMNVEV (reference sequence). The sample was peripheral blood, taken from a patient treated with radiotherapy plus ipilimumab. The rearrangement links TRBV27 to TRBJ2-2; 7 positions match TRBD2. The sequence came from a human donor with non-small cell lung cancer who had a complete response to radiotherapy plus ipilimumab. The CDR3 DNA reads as TGTGCCAGCAGTCGGGACTACCCCACCGGGGAGCTGTTTTTT. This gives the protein CASSRDYPTGELFF.